This TCR beta chain was identified during a study of Graves' ophthalmopathy and Graves' hyperthyroidism. This clonotype was counted between two and nine times. RNA transcripts provided the template for amplifying TCR beta CDR3 regions. Investigators did first-round RT-PCR with HTBI primers, then second-round multiplex PCR. TCRdb reprocessed the multiplex PCR reads via MiXCR and lists one record per CDR3 protein. The data hold 680,000 or so distinct CDR3 sequences, with approximately 21% observed a single time. The trim removed 5 bases at V and 3 bases at J, leaving 7 bases unmatched. CDR3 size: 15 residues. CDR1 is LNHDA, CDR2 SQIVND, per germline (reference sequence).

The TCR originated in a young woman with stable Graves' hyperthyroidism. Some clones in this sample may be carry-over from other donors' samples. The sequenced sample consisted of peripheral blood. The chain joins TRBV19 to TRBJ2-7; the match to TRBD1 covers 10 bases. The CDR3 region is CASSSPGQGIYEQYF. In nucleotides, the CDR3 is TGTGCCAGTAGTTCGCCGGGACAGGGGATCTACGAGCAGTACTTC.